The clone carrying this T cell receptor (beta chain) was seen many times. Antigen: not known. The sample belongs to a study of identical twins. Whole-study results and caveats: The study found that models underestimated out-of-frame TCR alpha sharing in monozygotic twins. In cord blood, abundant beta clonotypes had fewer insertions; memory showed no trend.

A universal primer site arose from template switching, and cDNA bore unique molecular identifiers. In TCRdb, the 5' RACE reads were re-called with MiXCR into one record per CDR3 protein. The sample shows about 700,000 distinct CDR3 sequences, around 6% of them seen only once. Germline V lookup: CDR1 SGHRS, CDR2 YFSETQ. This CDR3 is 16 amino acids long. V lost 0 bases, J lost 5 bases, and 8 bases stayed unmatched. Sequencing was done on a sample of naive T cells sorted from blood. The sequence was obtained from a man between 18 and 35 years old in good health. V and J are TRBV5-1 and TRBJ2-1, with 7 nucleotides matching TRBD2. In DNA form, the CDR3 reads TGCGCCAGCAGCTTGGTGGCGGGAGTAGCCAACAATGAGCAGTTCTTC. This codes for CASSLVAGVANNEQFF.